These 5 T cell receptor beta chains originate from one sample sequenced in a study of shared clonotypes between healthy human individuals. TCRdb's table, derived via immunoSEQ multiplex PCR, lists solely in-frame clones and lacks some. Seen here are about 1.1 million clones, roughly 74% observed once, and the top ten hold 0.5% to 0.65%. Source material: memory CD4+ T cells from PBMCs. Subset indicated: CD45RA-negative fraction. The receptors were gathered from a man younger than 35 in good health. Some clones in this sample may be carry-over from other donors' samples.

The chain has TRBV2 and TRBJ2-2; D is possibly TRBD1 (6 bases). CDR1 and CDR2 (germline): SNHLY, FYNNEI. Trimming removed 6 bases from V and 4 bases from J, with 9 bases in between. The CDR3 spans 13 residues. In DNA form, the CDR3 reads TGTGCCAGCAGAAAGGACAGCACCGGGGAGCTGTTTTTT. This codes for CASRKDSTGELFF.

Only a few counts were recorded for this clone. The chain uses TRBV6-5 and TRBJ1-2; TRBD1 might be the D (5 bases). The CDR3 sequence is 15 residues long. Germline CDR1 is MNHEY and CDR2 is SVGAGI. V was clipped by 7 bases and J by 3 bases, with 18 bases between them. CDR3 bases: TGTGCCAGCATTTCCCCGGCGGGGGGTCACTATGGCTACACCTTC. Translated: CASISPAGGHYGYTF.

This clone appeared a few times. The V call is TRBV5-8, the J call TRBJ2-3, with 9 bases lining up with TRBD2. The V gene end was trimmed by 1 base and the J gene end by 0 bases; junction bases not matched to a gene: 9. CDR3 size: 18 residues. Germline V gene data show CDR1 as SGHTS and CDR2 as YDEGEE. CDR3 in DNA: TGTGCCAGCAGCTTGTCTGTCCTAGCGGGGCCTAGCACAGATACGCAGTATTTT. Its protein is CASSLSVLAGPSTDTQYF.

This chain links TRBV28 with TRBJ2-7; 14 positions agree with TRBD2. After removal of 2 bases from V and 1 base from J, the junction contained 7 bases not matched to a gene. This CDR3 is 18 amino acids long. Germline V gene sequence: CDR1 MDHEN, CDR2 SYDVKM. Here the CDR3 reads CASSLDRGTSGSSYEQYF. The CDR3 coding sequence is TGTGCCAGCAGTTTAGATCGCGGGACTAGCGGGAGTTCCTACGAGCAGTACTTC.

Concerning this clone itself: The germline gene is not matched at one end of the junction; a read error may be the cause. This chain links TRBV7-9 with TRBJ1-1; unclear D gene. CDR3 length: 10 amino acids. CDR1 SEHNR and CDR2 FQNEAQ come from the germline V gene (reference sequence). This CDR3 reads CASSLAETFF. For the CDR3, the DNA is TGTGCCAGCAGCTTAGCTGAAACTTTCTTT.